The present entry profiles one T cell receptor (beta chain) with its context. What this receptor recognizes is not known. No qualities accompany the bases; no much larger clone lies one base away. Collaborating institutions collected whole blood in K2EDTA tubes following their own protocols. For TCRbeta analysis, collaborators shipped samples as frozen whole blood, isolated PBMCs, or DNA extracted from either of those sample types. These data originate in a study of blood T cell repertoires in COVID-19 (dated by TCRdb to about 2020). In the study overall: Samples covering the acute and convalescent phases of COVID-19 were provided by collaborators in the United States, Italy and Spain. The material from the prospective study consisted of cDNA or gDNA derived from T cells, B-cell-depleted T cells, or PBMCs. The dataset comprised deeply sampled blood TCRbeta repertoires from subjects exposed to, actively infected with, or recovered from COVID-19. The repertoires were released in a freely available public database meant as a resource for research on the immune response to SARS-CoV-2. Samples were obtained from the ongoing ImmuneRACE study (first 160 participants) and from 1,254 subjects provided by 6 global collaborators. A de-identified subject ID, COVID-19 status, age in years and sex were almost always included in the sample metadata. Where available, HLA class I and class II types were obtained from metadata supplied by the sample provider rather than from assay-based typing.

TCRbeta CDR3 regions were amplified from genomic DNA using the immunoSEQ Assay, a bias-controlled multiplex PCR. Processing in the source paper ran as follows. Within the assay, amplification of reference gene primers was used to estimate how many nucleated cells each sample contained. To quantify the absolute abundance of each unique TCRbeta CDR3 rearrangement, sequence reads were collapsed and filtered. For each sample, productive Simpson clonality was calculated by taking the square root of Simpson's diversity index across productive rearrangements. Here the immuneACCESS table is served through TCRdb, limited to in-frame sequences with V and J called. Missing clones are a known gap in these copies; in checked studies unresolved V genes cover under half, and the rest lacks a known reason. D and trimming come from the DNA, and the V and J calls and clone size come from that table. The sample table shows about 250,000 clones, and around 89% are seen once. Roughly 0.8% of the sample belongs to the ten largest clones.

Paper-wide results and their limitations: The amount of clinical and demographic metadata varied by source and participant and was provided uncurated.

The clonotype comes from a man aged 25 to 40 with acute or convalescent COVID-19. The sequenced sample consisted of peripheral blood.

The CDR3 region has the sequence CASSLNHNNEQFF. In nucleotides, the sequence is TGTGCCAGCAGCTTAAACCACAACAATGAGCAGTTCTTC. This sequence uses TRBV11-2 and TRBJ2-1, with no D gene named confidently. Including the terminal cysteine and phenylalanine, the CDR3 comprises 13 residues. Only the CDR3 DNA stays, 39 bases, in frame from base 1. V was cut back by 2 bases and J by 5 bases, leaving a gap of 7 bases between them. The germline V gene yields SGHAT for CDR1 and FQNNGV for CDR2.